Listed here is a single TCR beta chain. Its specificity is not known. The sample comes from a study of post-analysis software for immune sequencing data. V lost 0 bases to trimming and J lost 6 bases, with 18 bases between them. The CDR3 is 16 amino acids. In germline, CDR1 is MDHEN, CDR2 SYDVKM. Unique molecular identifiers tagged the TCR beta cDNA libraries. From the PCR reads, TCRdb called clonotypes with MiXCR, one entry per CDR3 protein. The profile shows 430,000 or so distinct CDR3 sequences, 39% of them singletons. Study-level points and caveats: Same-batch samples co-clustered strongly by F measure. Controls had lower frequencies than patients of five or six TRBV segments, which included TRBV5-6, TRBV5-1 and TRBV20-1.

The receptor's source is a girl aged 2 to 9 with multiple sclerosis. The material sequenced was blood. V usage is TRBV28 and J usage is TRBJ2-7; possibly TRBD1 for D (5 bases). In DNA, the CDR3 is TGTGCCAGCAGTTTATGGGGTTCGTCAGGGCGGCGCGAGCAGTACTTC. It is translated as CASSLWGSSGRREQYF.